Below are 8 T cell receptor beta chains sequenced from a single sample in a study of T cell responses to AZD1222 COVID-19 vaccine. Repertoires were generated with immunoSEQ multiplex PCR, while TCRdb's copy carries only in-frame clones and drops some. The sample contains approximately 94,000 clones, about 90% of which appear only once. The specimen was peripheral blood, collected on day 0 of AZD1222 vaccination. The source of these receptors is an adult in good health.

The chain has TRBV5-1 and TRBJ2-2; TRBD1 is a possible D gene (5 bases). V lost 6 bases and J lost 0, with 12 bases in between. Germline values: CDR1 SGHRS, CDR2 YFSETQ. The CDR3 is 15 residues long. This CDR3 reads CASTKDIANTGELFF. In DNA form, the CDR3 reads TGCGCCAGCACCAAGGACATCGCGAACACCGGGGAGCTGTTTTTT.

The J gene is TRBJ1-3, the V gene TRBV28; 7 nucleotides agree with TRBD1. The CDR3 has 15 residues. V lost 5 bases and J lost 0; bases outside the gene matches: 4. Per germline, CDR1 MDHEN and CDR2 SYDVKM. Here the CDR3 reads CASSRQGYSGNTIYF. The CDR3 nucleotides are TGTGCCAGCAGTAGACAGGGATACTCTGGAAACACCATATATTTT.

This clone is a singleton in its sample. This chain uses TRBV4-1 with TRBJ2-3; 8 nucleotides align to TRBD2. Germline V lookup: CDR1 MGHRA, CDR2 YSYEKL. V was pared by 4 bases and J by 0 bases, with 9 bases of the junction left unmatched. The length of the CDR3 is 17 residues. The CDR3 loop reads CASSRAQLAASTDTQYF. In DNA form, the CDR3 reads TGCGCCAGCAGCCGTGCCCAACTAGCGGCTAGCACAGATACGCAGTATTTT.

Only one count was recorded for this clone. The genes are TRBV7-6 and TRBJ1-4; a weak D match, TRBD1 (5 bases). The CDR3 runs to 14 residues. From germline, CDR1 is SGHVS and CDR2 FNYEAQ. V dropped 2 bases and J dropped 7 bases, with 11 bases sitting between them. The chain's CDR3 is CASSLQGRGEKLFF. The CDR3 DNA reads TGTGCCAGCAGCTTACAGGGTCGCGGTGAAAAACTGTTTTTT.

This chain uses TRBV4-1 with TRBJ2-2; 9 bases are shared with TRBD1. V gave up 2 bases and J gave up 6 bases; unmatched junction bases: 10. CDR3 size: 17 residues. The germline gives CDR1 MGHRA, CDR2 YSYEKL. The CDR3 coding sequence is TGCGCCAGCAGCCAACTTGACAGGGGGTCCCATCCCGGGGAGCTGTTTTTT. Translation gives CASSQLDRGSHPGELFF.

Notes on this clone: Compared with germline, one end of the junction differs, possibly owing to a read error. The chain carries TRBV7-2 and TRBJ2-7; 8 nucleotides align to TRBD2. The CDR3 contains 14 residues. The germline gives CDR1 SGHTA, CDR2 FQGNSA. The CDR3 spells CASSPRTSSHEQYF. The CDR3 DNA sequence: TGTGCCAGCAGCCCCAGGACTAGCTCCCACGAGCAGTACTTC.

The genes are TRBV7-8 and TRBJ1-5, with TRBD1 as a possible D gene (5 bases). Germline V lookup: CDR1 SGHVS, CDR2 FQNEAQ. The CDR3 has 14 residues. Trimming stripped 4 bases from V and 7 bases from J, with 14 bases between. Here the CDR3 DNA reads TGTGCCAGCAGCTATAGACAGAATAAGCAGCCCCAGCATTTT. Its protein is CASSYRQNKQPQHF. The whole variable domain, filled in from reference TRBV7-8 and TRBJ1-5, reads GAGVSQSPRYKVAKRGQDVALRCDPISGHVSLFWYQQALGQGPEFLTYFQNEAQLDKSGLPSDRFFAERPEGSVSTLKIQRTQQEDSAVYLCASSYRQNKQPQHFGDGTRLSIL.

The J gene is TRBJ1-5, the V gene TRBV27; 8 bases are a match to TRBD1. This CDR3 has 14 amino acids. Germline values: CDR1 MNHEY, CDR2 SMNVEV (reference sequence). V gave up 5 bases and J gave up 4 bases; unmatched junction bases: 4. The DNA for the CDR3 is TGTGCCAGCAGTCATCGGACAGGGAATCAGCCCCAGCATTTT. Translated, it gives CASSHRTGNQPQHF.